This T cell receptor beta chain was recorded in a study of T cells in Graves' hyperthyroidism and ophthalmopathy. RNA transcripts served as the template for amplifying TCR beta CDR3 regions. First-round RT-PCR of the TCR CDR3 relied on the HTBI primer set. TCRdb re-analysed the multiplex PCR reads in MiXCR, keeping a single row per CDR3 protein. Among 250,000 to 300,000 distinct CDR3 sequences listed, 13% were seen once. Source material: blood. The origin of this receptor is a woman younger than 45 with Graves' hyperthyroidism that later progressed to Graves' ophthalmopathy.

The chain's CDR3 is CASSRTQQGNYGYTF. The CDR3 bases are TGTGCCAGCAGTCGAACCCAACAGGGTAACTATGGCTACACCTTC. The chain recombines TRBV6-1 with TRBJ1-2; TRBD1 is a possible D gene (6 bases). This CDR3 has 15 amino acids. Germline loops: CDR1 MNHNS, CDR2 SASEGT. Trimming took off 5 bases at V and 1 base at J, with 14 bases between the two ends.